This TCR beta chain was recorded in a study of blood T cell repertoires in COVID-19. Background on the study: Sources were T cells, B-cell-depleted T cells, or PBMCs; the material itself was cDNA or gDNA.

Sequenced by immunoSEQ multiplex PCR; TCRdb stores in-frame clones only, minus some. The top ten hold 10% to 12% of the sample, which has 140,000 to 150,000 clones, about nine tenths seen once. This CDR3 region has 16 residues. CDR1 is SGHDT and CDR2 is YYEEEE in the germline V gene. V shed 3 bases and J shed 5 bases, with 19 bases lying between them. The source of this sequence is a man in his sixties who had recovered from COVID-19. This rearrangement joins TRBV5-6 to TRBJ2-3; weak D call: TRBD1 (6 bases). What was sequenced was PBMCs or T cells enriched from blood (not recorded which). This chain's CDR3 is CASSSTGTGIRDTQYF. The DNA for the CDR3 is TGTGCCAGCAGCTCGACGGGTACAGGGATCCGAGATACGCAGTATTTT. The whole variable domain, filled in from reference TRBV5-6 and TRBJ2-3, reads DAGVTQSPTHLIKTRGQQVTLRCSPKSGHDTVSWYQQALGQGPQFIFQYYEEEERQRGNFPDRFSGHQFPNYSSELNVNALLLGDSALYLCASSSTGTGIRDTQYFGPGTRLTVL.